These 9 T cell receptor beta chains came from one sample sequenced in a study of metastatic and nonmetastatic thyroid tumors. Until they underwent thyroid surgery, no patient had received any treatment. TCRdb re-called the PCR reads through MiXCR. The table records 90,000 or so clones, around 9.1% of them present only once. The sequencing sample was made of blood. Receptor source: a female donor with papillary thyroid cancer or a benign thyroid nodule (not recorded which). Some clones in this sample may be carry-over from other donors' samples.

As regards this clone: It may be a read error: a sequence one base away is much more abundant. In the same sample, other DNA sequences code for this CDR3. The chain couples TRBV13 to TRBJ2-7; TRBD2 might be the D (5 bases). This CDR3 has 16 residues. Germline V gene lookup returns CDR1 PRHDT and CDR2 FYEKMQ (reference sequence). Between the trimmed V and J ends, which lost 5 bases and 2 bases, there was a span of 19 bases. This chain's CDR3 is CASSPGSLGITYEQYF. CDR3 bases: TGTGCCAGCAGCCCTGGATCACTAGGGATAACCTACGAGCAGTACTTC.

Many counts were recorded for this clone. The CDR3 DNA reads as TGTGCCAGCAGTGGACAGGGAGGTAATACGCAGTATTTT. Its protein is CASSGQGGNTQYF. The rearrangement links TRBV2 to TRBJ2-3, with D possibly being TRBD1 (7 bases). Per the germline V gene, CDR1 is SNHLY and CDR2 is FYNNEI. Between the trimmed V and J ends, which lost 4 bases and 7 bases, there was a span of 12 bases. The CDR3 is 13 residues long.

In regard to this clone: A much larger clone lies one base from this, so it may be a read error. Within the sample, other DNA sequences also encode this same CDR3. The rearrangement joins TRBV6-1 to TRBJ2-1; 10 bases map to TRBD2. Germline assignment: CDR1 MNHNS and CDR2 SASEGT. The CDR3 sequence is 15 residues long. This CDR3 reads CASSGIAGGYNEQFF. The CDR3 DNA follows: TGCGCCAGCAGTGGGATAGCGGGGGGATACAATGAGCAGTTCTTC.

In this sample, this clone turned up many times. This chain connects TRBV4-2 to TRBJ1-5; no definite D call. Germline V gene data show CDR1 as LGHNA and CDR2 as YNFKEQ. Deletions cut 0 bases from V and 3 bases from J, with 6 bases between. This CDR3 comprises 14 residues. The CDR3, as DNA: TGTGCCAGCAGCCAAGATAAGGCCAATCAGCCCCAGCATTTT. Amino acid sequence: CASSQDKANQPQHF.

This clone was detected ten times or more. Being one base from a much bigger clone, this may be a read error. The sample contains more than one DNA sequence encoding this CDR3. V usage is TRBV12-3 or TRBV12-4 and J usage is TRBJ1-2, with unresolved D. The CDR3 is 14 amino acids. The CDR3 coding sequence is TGTGCCAGCAGTTCCAGGCGGGGTAGCTATGGCTATACCTTC. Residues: CASSSRRGSYGYTF.

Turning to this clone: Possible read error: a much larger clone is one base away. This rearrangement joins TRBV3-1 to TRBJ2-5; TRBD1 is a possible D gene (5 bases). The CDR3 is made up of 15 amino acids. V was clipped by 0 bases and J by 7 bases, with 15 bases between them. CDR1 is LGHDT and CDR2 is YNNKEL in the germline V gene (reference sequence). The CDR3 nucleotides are TGTGCCAGCAGCCAAGATGGGGTGGGGCCTCGGACCCAGTACTTC. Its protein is CASSQDGVGPRTQYF.

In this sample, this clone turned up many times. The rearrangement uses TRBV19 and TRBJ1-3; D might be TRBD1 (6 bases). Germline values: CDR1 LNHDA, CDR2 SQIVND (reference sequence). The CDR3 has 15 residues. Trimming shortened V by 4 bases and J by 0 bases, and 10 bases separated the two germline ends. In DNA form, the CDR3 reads TGTGCCAGTAGTACCGACAGGATCTCTGGAAACACCATATATTTT. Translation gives CASSTDRISGNTIYF.

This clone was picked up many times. The DNA for the CDR3 is TGTGCCAGCAGTTTCGGCTATAATGAAAAACTGTTTTTT. Translation: CASSFGYNEKLFF. This chain uses TRBV28 with TRBJ1-4; D remains unclear. Trimming cost V 3 bases and J 4 bases, with 6 bases left between them. CDR1 is MDHEN and CDR2 is SYDVKM in the germline V gene. The length of the CDR3 is 13 residues.

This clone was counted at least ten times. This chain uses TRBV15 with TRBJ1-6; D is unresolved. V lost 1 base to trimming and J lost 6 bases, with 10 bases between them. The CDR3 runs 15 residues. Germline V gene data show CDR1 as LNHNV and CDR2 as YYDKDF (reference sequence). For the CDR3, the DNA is TGTGCCACCAGCAGAGTTAGTACCCTTAATTCACCCCTCCACTTT. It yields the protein CATSRVSTLNSPLHF.